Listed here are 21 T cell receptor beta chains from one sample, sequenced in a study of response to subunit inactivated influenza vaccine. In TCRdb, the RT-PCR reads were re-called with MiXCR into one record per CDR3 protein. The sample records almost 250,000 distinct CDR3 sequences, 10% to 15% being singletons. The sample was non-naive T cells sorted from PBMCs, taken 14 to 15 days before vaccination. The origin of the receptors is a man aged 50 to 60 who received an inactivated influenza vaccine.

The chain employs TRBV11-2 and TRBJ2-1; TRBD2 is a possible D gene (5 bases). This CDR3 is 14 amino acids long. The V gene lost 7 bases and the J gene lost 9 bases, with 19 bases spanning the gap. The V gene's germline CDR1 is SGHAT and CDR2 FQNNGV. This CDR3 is CASTSDRALAEQFF. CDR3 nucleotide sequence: TGTGCCAGCACCTCCGACCGCGCCCTAGCTGAGCAGTTCTTC.

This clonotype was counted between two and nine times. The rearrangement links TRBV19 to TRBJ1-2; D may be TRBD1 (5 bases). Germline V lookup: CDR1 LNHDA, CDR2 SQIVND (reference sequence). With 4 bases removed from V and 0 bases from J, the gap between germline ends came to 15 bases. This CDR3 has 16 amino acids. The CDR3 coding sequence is TGTGCCAGTAGTAGGGGCGCGGACGCGTCTAACTATGGCTACACCTTC. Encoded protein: CASSRGADASNYGYTF.

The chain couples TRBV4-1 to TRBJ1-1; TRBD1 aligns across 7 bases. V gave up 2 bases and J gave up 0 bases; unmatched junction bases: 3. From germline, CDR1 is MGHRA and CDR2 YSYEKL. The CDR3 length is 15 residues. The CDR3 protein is CASSQSGQLNTEAFF. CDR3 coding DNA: TGCGCCAGCAGCCAATCGGGACAGCTGAACACTGAAGCTTTCTTT.

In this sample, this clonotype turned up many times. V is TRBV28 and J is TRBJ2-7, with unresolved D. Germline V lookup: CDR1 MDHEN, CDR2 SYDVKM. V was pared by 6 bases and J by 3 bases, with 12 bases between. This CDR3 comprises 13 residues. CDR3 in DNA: TGTGCCAGCAGCCCCATTAATGTCTACGAGCAGTACTTC. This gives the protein CASSPINVYEQYF.

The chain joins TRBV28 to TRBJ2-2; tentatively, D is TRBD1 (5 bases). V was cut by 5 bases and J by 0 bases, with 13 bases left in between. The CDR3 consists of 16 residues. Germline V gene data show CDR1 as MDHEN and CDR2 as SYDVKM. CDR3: CASSHLDRSNTGELFF. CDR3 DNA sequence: TGTGCCAGCAGTCACTTAGACAGATCGAACACCGGGGAGCTGTTTTTT.

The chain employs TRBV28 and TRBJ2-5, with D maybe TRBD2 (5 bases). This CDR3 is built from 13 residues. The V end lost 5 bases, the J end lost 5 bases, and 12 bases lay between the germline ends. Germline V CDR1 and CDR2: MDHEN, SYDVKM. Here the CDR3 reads CASSRAGHETQYF. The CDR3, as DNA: TGTGCCAGCAGTCGTGCGGGCCACGAGACCCAGTACTTC.

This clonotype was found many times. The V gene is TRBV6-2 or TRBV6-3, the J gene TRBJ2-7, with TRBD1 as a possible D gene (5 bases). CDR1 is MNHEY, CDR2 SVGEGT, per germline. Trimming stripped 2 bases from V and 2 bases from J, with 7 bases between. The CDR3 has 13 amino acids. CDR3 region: CASSYRGTYEQYF. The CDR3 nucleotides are TGTGCCAGCAGTTACAGGGGAACCTACGAGCAGTACTTC.

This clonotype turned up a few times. The CDR3 sequence is CSVATSGSTNIQYF. The CDR3 nucleotides are TGCAGCGTTGCGACTAGCGGGAGTACAAACATTCAGTACTTC. The chain uses TRBV29-1 and TRBJ2-4; TRBD2 aligns across 12 bases. The V segment lost 4 bases and the J segment 6 bases; nucleotides outside the gene matches: 4. The V gene's germline CDR1 is SQVTM and CDR2 ANQGSEA. This CDR3 spans 14 amino acids.

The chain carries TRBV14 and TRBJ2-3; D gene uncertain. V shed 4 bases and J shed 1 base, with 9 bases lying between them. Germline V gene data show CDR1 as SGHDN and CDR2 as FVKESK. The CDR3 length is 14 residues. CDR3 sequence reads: CASSPHRGTDTQYF. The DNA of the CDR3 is TGTGCCAGCAGCCCCCACCGGGGCACAGATACGCAGTATTTT.

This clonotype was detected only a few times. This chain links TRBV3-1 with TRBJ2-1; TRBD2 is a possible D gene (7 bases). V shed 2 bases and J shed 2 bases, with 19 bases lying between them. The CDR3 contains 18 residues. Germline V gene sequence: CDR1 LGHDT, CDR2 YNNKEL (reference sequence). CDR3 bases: TGTGCCAGCAGCCAATACTCGCAGGCGGGGGCCCCCTACAATGAGCAGTTCTTC. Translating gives CASSQYSQAGAPYNEQFF.

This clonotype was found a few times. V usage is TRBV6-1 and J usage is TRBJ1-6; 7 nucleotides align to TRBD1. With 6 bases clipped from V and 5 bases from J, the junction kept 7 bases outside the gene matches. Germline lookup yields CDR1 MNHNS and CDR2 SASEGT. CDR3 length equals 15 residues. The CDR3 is CASRPGTVNNSPLHF. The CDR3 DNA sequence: TGTGCCAGCAGACCAGGGACAGTAAATAATTCACCCCTCCACTTT.

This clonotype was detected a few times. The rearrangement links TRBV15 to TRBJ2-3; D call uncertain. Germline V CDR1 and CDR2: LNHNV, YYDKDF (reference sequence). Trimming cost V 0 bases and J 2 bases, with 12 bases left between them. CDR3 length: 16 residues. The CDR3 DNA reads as TGTGCCACCAGCAGAGATTTAAGTTGGTACACAGATACGCAGTATTTT. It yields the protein CATSRDLSWYTDTQYF.

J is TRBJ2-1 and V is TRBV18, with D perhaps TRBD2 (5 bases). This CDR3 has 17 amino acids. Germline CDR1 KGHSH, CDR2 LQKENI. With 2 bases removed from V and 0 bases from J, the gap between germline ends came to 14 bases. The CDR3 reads CASSPFSGLSSYNEQFF. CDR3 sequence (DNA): TGTGCCAGCTCACCATTCTCCGGACTGAGCTCCTACAATGAGCAGTTCTTC.

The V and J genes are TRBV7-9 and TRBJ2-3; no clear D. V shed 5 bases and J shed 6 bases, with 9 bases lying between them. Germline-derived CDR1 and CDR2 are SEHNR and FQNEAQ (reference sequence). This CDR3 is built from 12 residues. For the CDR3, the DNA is TGTGCCAGCAGCGTTCTCCGGGATACGCAGTATTTT. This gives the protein CASSVLRDTQYF. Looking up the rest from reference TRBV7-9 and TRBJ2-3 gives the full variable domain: DTGVSQNPRHKITKRGQNVTFRCDPISEHNRLYWYRQTLGQGPEFLTYFQNEAQLEKSRLLSDRFSAERPKGSFSTLEIQRTEQGDSAMYLCASSVLRDTQYFGPGTRLTVL.

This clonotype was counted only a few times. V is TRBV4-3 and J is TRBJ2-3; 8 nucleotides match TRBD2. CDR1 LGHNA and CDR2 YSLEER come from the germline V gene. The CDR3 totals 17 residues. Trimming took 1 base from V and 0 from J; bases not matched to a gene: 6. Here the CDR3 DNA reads TGCGCCAGCAGCCAAGTTACTAGCGGAGGGAGCACAGATACGCAGTATTTT. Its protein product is CASSQVTSGGSTDTQYF.

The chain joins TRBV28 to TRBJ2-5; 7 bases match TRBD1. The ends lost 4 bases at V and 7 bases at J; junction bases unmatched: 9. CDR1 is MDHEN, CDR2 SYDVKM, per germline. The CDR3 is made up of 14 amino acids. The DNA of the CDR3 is TGTGCCAGCAGTTCCGGACAGGATCTCCGGACCCAGTACTTC. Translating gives CASSSGQDLRTQYF.

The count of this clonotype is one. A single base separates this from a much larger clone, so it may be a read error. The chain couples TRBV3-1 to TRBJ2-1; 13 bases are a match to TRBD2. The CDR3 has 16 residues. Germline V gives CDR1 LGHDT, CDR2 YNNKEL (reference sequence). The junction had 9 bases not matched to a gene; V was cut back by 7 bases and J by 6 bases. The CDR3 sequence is CASIQGLAGRTNEQFF. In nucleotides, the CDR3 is TGTGCCAGCATCCAGGGACTAGCGGGACGTACCAATGAGCAGTTCTTC.

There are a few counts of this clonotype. The CDR3 DNA sequence: TGTGCCATCAGTGAGTCGATCCGCGGGAGGGGCTACGAGCAGTACTTC. Residues: CAISESIRGRGYEQYF. The chain carries TRBV10-3 and TRBJ2-7, with TRBD2 matching over 9 bases. The CDR3 is 16 residues long. V was pared by 0 bases and J by 3 bases, with 6 bases of the junction left unmatched. Germline lookup yields CDR1 ENHRY and CDR2 SYGVKD.

CDR3 residues: CATSRDRNTGELFF. The CDR3 region has the DNA TGTGCCACCAGCAGGGACAGAAACACCGGGGAGCTGTTTTTT. The J gene is TRBJ2-2, the V gene TRBV15; weak D call: TRBD1 (6 bases). The V gene's germline CDR1 is LNHNV and CDR2 YYDKDF (reference sequence). Trimming took 3 bases from V and 2 from J, leaving 7 bases between them. The length of the CDR3 is 14 residues. Drawing the rest from reference TRBV15 and TRBJ2-2, the complete variable domain is DAMVIQNPRYQVTQFGKPVTLSCSQTLNHNVMYWYQQKSSQAPKLLFHYYDKDFNNEADTPDNFQSRRPNTSFCFLDIRSPGLGDTAMYLCATSRDRNTGELFFGEGSRLTVL.

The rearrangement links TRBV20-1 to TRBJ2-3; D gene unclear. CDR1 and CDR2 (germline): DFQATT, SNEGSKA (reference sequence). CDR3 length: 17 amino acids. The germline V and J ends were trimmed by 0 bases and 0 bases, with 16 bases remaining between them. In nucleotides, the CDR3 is TGCAGTGCTAGAGATCCCCTCGCAGGCCATAGCACAGATACGCAGTATTTT. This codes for CSARDPLAGHSTDTQYF.

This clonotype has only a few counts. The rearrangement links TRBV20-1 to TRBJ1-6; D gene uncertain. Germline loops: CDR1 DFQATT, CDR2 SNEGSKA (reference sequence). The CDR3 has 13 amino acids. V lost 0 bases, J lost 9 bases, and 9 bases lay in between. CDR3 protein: CSARDGEGSPLHF. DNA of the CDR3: TGCAGTGCTAGAGACGGGGAAGGTTCACCCCTCCACTTT.